This T cell receptor beta chain was profiled in a study of tumor-infiltrating lymphocytes in primary liver carcinoma. About the study: Surgical resection was the treatment these patients received for primary liver carcinoma. Study-wide results and caveats: Significantly greater top-250-clone fractions characterized tumors relative to blood (p = 0.039).

Unsorted whole blood supplied the RNA, and germline DNA was extracted too. Collected before surgery were about 4.3 milliliters of peripheral blood. Trimming removed 2 bases at V and 4 bases at J, with 11 bases between. This CDR3 has 15 residues. Germline lookup yields CDR1 MNHNY and CDR2 SVGAGI (reference sequence). This clonotype was seen only a few times. Its specificity is not known. cDNA specific to TCR beta was made from about 550 ng of total RNA, with a constant-region primer employed for priming. Three nested multiplex PCR rounds of slightly modified ARM-PCR generated TCR beta libraries. TRBV1-TRBV30 forward primers and a C-beta reverse primer were used in the first two PCR rounds, which each ran for about 10 cycles. One entry per CDR3 protein, called by TCRdb with MiXCR from the multiplex PCR reads. The data hold about 320,000 distinct CDR3 sequences, with approximately 60% observed a single time.

The receptor's source is a man aged 35 to 55 with primary liver carcinoma and hepatitis B virus infection. This chain uses TRBV6-6 with TRBJ1-4; D not resolved. The specimen sequenced was peripheral blood. CDR3 nucleotide sequence: TGTGCCAGCAGTTACGATCGGGAGTATAATGAAAAACTGTTTTTT. Residues: CASSYDREYNEKLFF.